These T cell receptor beta chains were read from a single sample in a study of regulatory T cells in long-lasting Graves disease. TCRdb analysed the multiplex PCR reads with MiXCR anew, one entry per CDR3 protein. The table includes hundreds of thousands of distinct CDR3 sequences, 15% to 20% detected once. A further study also used this sample, focusing on T cells in Graves' hyperthyroidism and ophthalmopathy.

This material consisted of peripheral blood mononuclear cells (PBMCs), taken at new diagnosis, from a patient treated with antithyroid drugs. All receptors come from a woman aged 40-65 years with Graves disease. Both conserved end residues are part of each CDR3. The D gene is left open where the match is weak. Clone size appears in some rows only: once, few, many, or a class for an expanded clone.

TGCAGTGCTAGAGATGGAGCCAAAAACATTCAGTACTTC,CSARDGAKNIQYF,many,TRBJ2-4,TRBV20-1,-
TGTGCCAGCACTTCGGGGTCGGCGGGGATCTCCTACGAGCAGTACTTC,CASTSGSAGISYEQYF,-,TRBJ2-7,TRBV28,-
TGCAGTGCTGCCGACTATCGGGGTGAAAAACTGTTTTTT,CSAADYRGEKLFF,few,TRBJ1-4,TRBV20-1,-
TGTGCCAGTTTACACCTCTCTGGGGCCAACGTCCTGACTTTC,CASLHLSGANVLTF,-,TRBJ2-6,TRBV19,-
TGTGCCAGTAGTTTCCGACAGGTACACACTGAAGCTTTCTTT,CASSFRQVHTEAFF,-,TRBJ1-1,TRBV19,-
TGTGCCAGCAGCTTACCCTGGGACAGCTATGGCTACACCTTC,CASSLPWDSYGYTF,few,TRBJ1-2,TRBV7-9,TRBD1
TGTGCCAGCAGACAACTCCGGGTCCTTAATAACTATGGCTACACCTTC,CASRQLRVLNNYGYTF,many,TRBJ1-2,TRBV11-2,-
TGTGCCCGCTCAGATGGACTAAACCAAGAGACCCAGTACTTC,CARSDGLNQETQYF,-,TRBJ2-5,TRBV19,-
TGTGCCAGCAGTGAATGGGCGGGCGGATACAATGAGCAGTTCTTC,CASSEWAGGYNEQFF,many,TRBJ2-1,TRBV2,-
TGCGCCAGCAGTCTCGGCCTCTCCGAACGGGAAAAACTGTTTTTT,CASSLGLSEREKLFF,few,TRBJ1-4,TRBV10-2,-
TGTGCCAGCAGCACTAAGACCGGCTGGGCGGCTAATGAAAAACTGTTTTTT,CASSTKTGWAANEKLFF,many,TRBJ1-4,TRBV11-2,-
TGTGCCAGTAGTATGCCGGGGCCGGAATTACATGGCTACACCTTC,CASSMPGPELHGYTF,-,TRBJ1-2,TRBV19,-
TGTGCCAGCAGTTTAAGGTTCCGGACAGAAGATAATGGCTACACCTTC,CASSLRFRTEDNGYTF,many,TRBJ1-2,TRBV12-3/TRBV12-4,-
TGCAGTGCTAGAGATGGGGGCGCGGACACCGGGGAGCTGTTTTTT,CSARDGGADTGELFF,-,TRBJ2-2,TRBV20-1,-
TGCGCCAGCAGCCAAGGGGGCAGGGTAGTAGACGAAGCTTTCTTT,CASSQGGRVVDEAFF,many,TRBJ1-1,TRBV4-1,-
TGCGCCAGCAGCTTACAGGGAATTGATGGCTACACCTTC,CASSLQGIDGYTF,many,TRBJ1-2,TRBV5-1,-
TGTGCCAGCAGCTTGTTCAGTGTTGCGGTGAACACTGAAGCTTTCTTT,CASSLFSVAVNTEAFF,many,TRBJ1-1,TRBV5-5,-